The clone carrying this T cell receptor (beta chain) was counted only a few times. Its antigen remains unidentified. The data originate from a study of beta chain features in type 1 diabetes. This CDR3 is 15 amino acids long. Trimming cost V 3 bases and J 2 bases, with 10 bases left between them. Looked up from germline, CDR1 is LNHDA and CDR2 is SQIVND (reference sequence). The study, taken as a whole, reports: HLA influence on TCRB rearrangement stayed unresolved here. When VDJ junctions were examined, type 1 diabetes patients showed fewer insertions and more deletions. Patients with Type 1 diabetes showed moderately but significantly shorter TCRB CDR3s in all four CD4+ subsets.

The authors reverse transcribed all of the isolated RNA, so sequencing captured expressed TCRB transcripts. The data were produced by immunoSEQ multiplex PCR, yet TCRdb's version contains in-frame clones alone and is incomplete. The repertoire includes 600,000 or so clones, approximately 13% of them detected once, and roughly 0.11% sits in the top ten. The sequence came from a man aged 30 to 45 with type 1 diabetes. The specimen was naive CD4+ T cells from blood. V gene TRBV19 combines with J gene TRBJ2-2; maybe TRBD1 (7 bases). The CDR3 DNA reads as TGTGCCAGTAGTATTGGAGGGGGCAACACCGGGGAGCTGTTTTTT. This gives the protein CASSIGGGNTGELFF.